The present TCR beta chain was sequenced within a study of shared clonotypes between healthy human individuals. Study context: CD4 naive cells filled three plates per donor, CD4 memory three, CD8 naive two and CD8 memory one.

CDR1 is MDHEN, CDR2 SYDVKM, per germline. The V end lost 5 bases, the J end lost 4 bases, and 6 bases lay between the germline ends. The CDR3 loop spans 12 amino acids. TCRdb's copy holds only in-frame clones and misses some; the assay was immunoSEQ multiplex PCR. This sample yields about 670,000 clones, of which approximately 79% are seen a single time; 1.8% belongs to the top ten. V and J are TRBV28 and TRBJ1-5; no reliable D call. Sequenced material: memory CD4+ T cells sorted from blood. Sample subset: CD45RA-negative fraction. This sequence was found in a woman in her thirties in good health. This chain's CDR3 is CASSRNNQPQHF. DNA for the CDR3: TGTGCCAGCAGTCGTAATAATCAGCCCCAGCATTTT.